Presented here are 7 T cell receptor beta chains from one specimen sequenced in a study of regulatory T cells in long-lasting Graves disease. To make TCR beta libraries, researchers used iRepertoire HTBI primers and Arm-PCR of CDR3 regions. Each CDR3 protein is one row after TCRdb ran MiXCR on the multiplex PCR reads. This table holds about 220,000 distinct CDR3 sequences, roughly 19% found once. Regarding time point: newly diagnosed GD, antithyroid drugs for less than 3 months. PBMC RNA served as the TCR library source. These data were also reused for a study on T cells in Graves' hyperthyroidism and ophthalmopathy.

The sample here was peripheral blood mononuclear cells (PBMCs), taken at new diagnosis, from a patient treated with antithyroid drugs. Receptors originate from a woman younger than 45 with Graves disease.

In this sample, this clonotype turned up many times. V usage is TRBV30 and J usage is TRBJ1-3; the match to TRBD1 covers 9 bases. The CDR3 runs 18 residues. CDR1 is GTSNPN and CDR2 is SVGIG in the germline V gene (reference sequence). V shed 2 bases and J 0 bases; nucleotides not matched to a gene: 11. This CDR3 is CAWSRTGQGFSSGNTIYF. The CDR3 DNA reads as TGTGCCTGGAGTAGAACCGGACAGGGGTTCAGCTCTGGAAACACCATATATTTT.

V is TRBV6-1 and J is TRBJ1-1, with unresolved D. Germline loops: CDR1 MNHNS, CDR2 SASEGT. Trimming removed 4 bases from V and 5 bases from J, with 11 bases in between. CDR3 length: 13 residues. As DNA, the CDR3 is TGTGCCAGCAGTGGACCCCCCAATACTGAAGCTTTCTTT. This gives the protein CASSGPPNTEAFF.

This clonotype was recorded at least ten times. V and J are TRBV5-6 and TRBJ2-5; TRBD1 aligns across 7 bases. Unmatched junction bases numbered 4, after V lost 4 bases and J lost 4 bases. The germline CDR1 and CDR2 sequences are SGHDT and YYEEEE. The length of the CDR3 is 13 residues. The CDR3 sequence is CASSPGQRETQYF. In DNA form, the CDR3 reads TGTGCCAGCAGCCCGGGACAGAGAGAGACCCAGTACTTC.

This clonotype has ten or more counts. The genes are TRBV7-9 and TRBJ2-7, with 10 bases that match TRBD2. With V trimmed by 5 bases and J by 2 bases, 6 bases remained unmatched. CDR3 size: 15 residues. Germline V gives CDR1 SEHNR, CDR2 FQNEAQ (reference sequence). CDR3 protein: CASSASGRAAYEQYF. In DNA, the CDR3 is TGTGCCAGCAGCGCAAGCGGGAGGGCCGCCTACGAGCAGTACTTC.

V and J are TRBV20-1 and TRBJ1-1, with D maybe TRBD1 (6 bases). The CDR3 covers 14 residues. From germline, CDR1 is DFQATT and CDR2 SNEGSKA (reference sequence). The CDR3 DNA follows: TGCAGCGGGGTGTCGGGGGGCCTGAACACTGAAGCTTTCTTT. Translation: CSGVSGGLNTEAFF.

The chain links TRBV12-3 or TRBV12-4 to TRBJ1-1; 7 bases are a match to TRBD1. Losses at the gene ends were 6 bases for V and 9 bases for J; bases not matched to a gene: 7. The length of the CDR3 is 12 residues. The CDR3, as DNA: TGTGCCAGCAGCCGAGGACAGGCTCAAGCTTTCTTT. Protein sequence: CASSRGQAQAFF.

This clonotype has a count of ten or more. The J gene is TRBJ1-1, the V gene TRBV20-1; D is unclear. The CDR3 loop spans 13 amino acids. V was trimmed by 0 bases and J by 5 bases, leaving 10 bases between them. Germline CDR1 and CDR2: DFQATT and SNEGSKA (reference sequence). This chain's CDR3 is CSARESGWTEAFF. In nucleotides, the CDR3 is TGCAGTGCTAGAGAGTCTGGTTGGACTGAAGCTTTCTTT.